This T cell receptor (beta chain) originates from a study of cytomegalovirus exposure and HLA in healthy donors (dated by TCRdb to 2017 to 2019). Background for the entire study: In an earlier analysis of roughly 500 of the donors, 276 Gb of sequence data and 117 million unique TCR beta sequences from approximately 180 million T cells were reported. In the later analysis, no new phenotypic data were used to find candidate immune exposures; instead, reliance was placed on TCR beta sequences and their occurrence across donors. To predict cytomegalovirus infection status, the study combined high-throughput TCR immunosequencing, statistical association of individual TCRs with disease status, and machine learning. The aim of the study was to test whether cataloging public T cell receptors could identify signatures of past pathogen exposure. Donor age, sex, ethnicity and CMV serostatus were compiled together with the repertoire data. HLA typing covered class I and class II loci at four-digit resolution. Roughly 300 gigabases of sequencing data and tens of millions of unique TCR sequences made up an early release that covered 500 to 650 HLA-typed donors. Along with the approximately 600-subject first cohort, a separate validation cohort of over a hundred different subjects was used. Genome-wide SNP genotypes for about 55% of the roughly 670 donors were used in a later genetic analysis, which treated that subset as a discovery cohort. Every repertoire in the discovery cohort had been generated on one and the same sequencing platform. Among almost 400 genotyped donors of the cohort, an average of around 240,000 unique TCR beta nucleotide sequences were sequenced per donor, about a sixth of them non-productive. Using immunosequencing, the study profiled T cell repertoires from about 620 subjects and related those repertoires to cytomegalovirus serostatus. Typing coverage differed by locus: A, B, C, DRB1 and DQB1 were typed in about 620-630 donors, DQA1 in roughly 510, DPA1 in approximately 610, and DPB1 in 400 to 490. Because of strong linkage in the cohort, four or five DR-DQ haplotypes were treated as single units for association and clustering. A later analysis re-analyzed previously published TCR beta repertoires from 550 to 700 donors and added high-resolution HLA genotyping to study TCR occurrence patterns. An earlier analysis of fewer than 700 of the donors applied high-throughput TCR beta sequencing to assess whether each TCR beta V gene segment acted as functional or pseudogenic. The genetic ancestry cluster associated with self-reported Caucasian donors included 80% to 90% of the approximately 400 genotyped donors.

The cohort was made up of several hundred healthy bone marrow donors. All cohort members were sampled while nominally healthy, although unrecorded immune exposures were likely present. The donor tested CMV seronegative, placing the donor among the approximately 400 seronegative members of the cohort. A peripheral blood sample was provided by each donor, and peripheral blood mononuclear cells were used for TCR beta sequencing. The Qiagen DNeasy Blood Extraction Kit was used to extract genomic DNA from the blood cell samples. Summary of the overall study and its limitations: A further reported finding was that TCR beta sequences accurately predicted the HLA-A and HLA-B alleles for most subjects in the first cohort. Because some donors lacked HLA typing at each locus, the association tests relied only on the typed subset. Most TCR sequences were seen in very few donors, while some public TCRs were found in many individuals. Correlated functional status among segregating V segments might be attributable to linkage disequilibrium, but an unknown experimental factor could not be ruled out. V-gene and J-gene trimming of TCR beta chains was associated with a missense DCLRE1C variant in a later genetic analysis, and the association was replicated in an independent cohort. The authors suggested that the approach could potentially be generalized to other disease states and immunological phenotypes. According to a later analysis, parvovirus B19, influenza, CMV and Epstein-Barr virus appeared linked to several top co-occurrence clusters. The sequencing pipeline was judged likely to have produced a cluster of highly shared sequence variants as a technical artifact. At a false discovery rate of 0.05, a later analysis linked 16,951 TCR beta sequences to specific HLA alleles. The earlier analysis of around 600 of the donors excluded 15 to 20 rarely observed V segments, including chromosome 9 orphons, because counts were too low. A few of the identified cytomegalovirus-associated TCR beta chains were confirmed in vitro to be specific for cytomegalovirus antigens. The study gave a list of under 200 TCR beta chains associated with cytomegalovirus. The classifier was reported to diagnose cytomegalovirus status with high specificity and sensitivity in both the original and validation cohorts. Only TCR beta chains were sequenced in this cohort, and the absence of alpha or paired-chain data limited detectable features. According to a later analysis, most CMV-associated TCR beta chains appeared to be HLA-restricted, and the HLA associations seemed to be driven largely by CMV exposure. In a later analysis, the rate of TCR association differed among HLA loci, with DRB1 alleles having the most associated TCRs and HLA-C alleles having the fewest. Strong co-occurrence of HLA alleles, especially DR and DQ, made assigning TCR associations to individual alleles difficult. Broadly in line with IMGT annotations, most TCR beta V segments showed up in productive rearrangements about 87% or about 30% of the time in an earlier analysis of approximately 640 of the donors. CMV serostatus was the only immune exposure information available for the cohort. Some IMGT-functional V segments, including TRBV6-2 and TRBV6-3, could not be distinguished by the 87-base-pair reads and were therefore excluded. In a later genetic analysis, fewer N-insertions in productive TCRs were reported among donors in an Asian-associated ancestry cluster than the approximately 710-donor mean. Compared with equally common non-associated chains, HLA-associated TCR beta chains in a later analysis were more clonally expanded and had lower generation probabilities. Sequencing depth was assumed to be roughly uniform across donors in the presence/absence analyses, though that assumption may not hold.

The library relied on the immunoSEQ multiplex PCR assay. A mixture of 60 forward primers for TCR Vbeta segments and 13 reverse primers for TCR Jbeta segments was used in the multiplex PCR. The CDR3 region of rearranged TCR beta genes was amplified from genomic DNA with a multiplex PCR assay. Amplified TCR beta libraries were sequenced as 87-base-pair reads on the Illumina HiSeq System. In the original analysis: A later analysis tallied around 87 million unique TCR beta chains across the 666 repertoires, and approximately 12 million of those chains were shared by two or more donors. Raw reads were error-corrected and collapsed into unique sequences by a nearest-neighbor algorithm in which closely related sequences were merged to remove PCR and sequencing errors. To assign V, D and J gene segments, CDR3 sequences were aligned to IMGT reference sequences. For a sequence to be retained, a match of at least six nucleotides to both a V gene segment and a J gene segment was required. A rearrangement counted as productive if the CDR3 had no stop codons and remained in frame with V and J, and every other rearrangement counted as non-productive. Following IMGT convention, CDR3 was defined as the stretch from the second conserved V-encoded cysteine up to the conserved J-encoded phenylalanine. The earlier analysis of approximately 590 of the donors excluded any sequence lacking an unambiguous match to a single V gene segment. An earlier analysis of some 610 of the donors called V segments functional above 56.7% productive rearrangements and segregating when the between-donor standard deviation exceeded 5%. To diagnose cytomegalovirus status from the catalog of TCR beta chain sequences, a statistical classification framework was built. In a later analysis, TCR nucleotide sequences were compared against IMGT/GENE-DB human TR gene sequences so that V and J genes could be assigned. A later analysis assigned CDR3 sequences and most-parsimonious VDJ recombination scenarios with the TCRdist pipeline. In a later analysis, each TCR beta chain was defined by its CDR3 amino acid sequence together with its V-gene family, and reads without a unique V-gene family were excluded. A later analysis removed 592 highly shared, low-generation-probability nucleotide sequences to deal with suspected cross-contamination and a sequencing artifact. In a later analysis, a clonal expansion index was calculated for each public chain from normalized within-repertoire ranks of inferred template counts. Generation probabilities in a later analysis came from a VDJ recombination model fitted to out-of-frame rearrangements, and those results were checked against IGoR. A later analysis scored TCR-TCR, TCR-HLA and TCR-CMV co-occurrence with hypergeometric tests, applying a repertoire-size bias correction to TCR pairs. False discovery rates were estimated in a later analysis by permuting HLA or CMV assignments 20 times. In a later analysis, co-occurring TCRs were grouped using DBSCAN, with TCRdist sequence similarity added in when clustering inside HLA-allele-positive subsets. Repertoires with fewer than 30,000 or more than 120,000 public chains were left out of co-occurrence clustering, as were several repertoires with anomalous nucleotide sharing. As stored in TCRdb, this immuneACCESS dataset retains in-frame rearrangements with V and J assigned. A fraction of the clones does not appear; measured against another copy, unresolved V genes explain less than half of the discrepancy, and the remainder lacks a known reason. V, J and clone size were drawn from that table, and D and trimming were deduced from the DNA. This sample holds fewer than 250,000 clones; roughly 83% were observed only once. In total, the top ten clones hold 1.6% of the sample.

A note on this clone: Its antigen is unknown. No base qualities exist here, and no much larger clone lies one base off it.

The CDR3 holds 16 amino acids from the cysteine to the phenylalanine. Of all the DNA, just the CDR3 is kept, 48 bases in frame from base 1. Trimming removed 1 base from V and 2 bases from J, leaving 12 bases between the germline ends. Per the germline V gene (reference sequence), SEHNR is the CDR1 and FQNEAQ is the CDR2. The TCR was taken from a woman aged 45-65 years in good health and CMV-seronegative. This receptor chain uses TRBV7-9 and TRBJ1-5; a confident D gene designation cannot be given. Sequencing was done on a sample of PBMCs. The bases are TGTGCCAGCAGCTTAGGAGAGGTGGAGGGCAATCAGCCCCAGCATTTT. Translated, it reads CASSLGEVEGNQPQHF.